This is a list of T cell receptor beta chains from one sample in a study of blood T cell repertoires in COVID-19. TCRdb's copy holds only in-frame clones and misses some; the assay was immunoSEQ multiplex PCR. The repertoire includes almost 400,000 clones, roughly 91% of them detected once, and 1.7% sits in the top ten. The source material was PBMCs or T cells enriched from blood (not recorded which). These receptors came from a woman in her 30s who had recovered from COVID-19. Each CDR3 is given with its conserved first and last residue. A D gene is named only where the DNA matches it firmly. Rows may omit the clone size; those that give it use once, few, many or a size class.

TRBJ2-2 NA NA TRBV5-1 TGCGCCAGCAGCCCAGGGGAAATGAACACCGGGGAGCTGTTTTTT CASSPGEMNTGELFF
TRBJ1-1 NA NA TRBV27 TGTGCCAGCAAAGAGGGAGGGATCGTAAGGACTGAAGCTTTCTTT CASKEGGIVRTEAFF
TRBJ1-1 NA TRBD1 TRBV12-3/TRBV12-4 TGTGCCAGCAGAGGGACAGGGAGGACTGAAGCTTTCTTT CASRGTGRTEAFF
TRBJ2-7 NA TRBD1 TRBV5-6 TGTGCCAGCAGCTTGATGGGACAGAGTTCCTACGAGCAGTACTTC CASSLMGQSSYEQYF
TRBJ2-7 NA NA TRBV6-1 TGTGCCAGCAGTGAACAGGCATACGAGCAGTACTTC CASSEQAYEQYF
TRBJ2-5 NA NA TRBV10-3 TGTGCCATCAGCCGAGCGAAGCAAGAGACCCAGTACTTC CAISRAKQETQYF
TRBJ1-2 NA NA TRBV7-9 TGTGCCAGCAGCTTAGCAAGCCGGGATAACTATGGCTACACCTTC CASSLASRDNYGYTF
TRBJ1-1 NA NA TRBV10-3 TGTGCCATCAGTGAGGATGGGAGAGGTGGCACTGAAGCTTTCTTT CAISEDGRGGTEAFF
TRBJ1-2 NA TRBD1 TRBV2 TGTGCCAGCAGTGCTGGACAGGGACACACTCACACCTTC CASSAGQGHTHTF
TRBJ2-7 NA TRBD1 TRBV19 TGTGCCAGTAGCGATGGGACAGGGTTCCCCTCCGAGCAGTACTTC CASSDGTGFPSEQYF
TRBJ2-1 NA NA TRBV5-1 TGCGCCAGCAGCTTGGGAGGGACAATTTCCTACAATGAGCAGTTCTTC CASSLGGTISYNEQFF
TRBJ1-6 NA TRBD1 TRBV20-1 TGCAGTGCTAGTGAAAGGACAGGGAACTCACCCCTCCACTTT CSASERTGNSPLHF
TRBJ2-2 NA TRBD1 TRBV11-3 TGTGCCAGCAGCTCCTCAGCTGGGACAGGGAGGCTCGGGGAGCTGTTTTTT CASSSSAGTGRLGELFF
TRBJ2-7 NA TRBD2 TRBV2 TGTGCCAGCAGTCAGACTAGCGGGAGGGTTCTCTTC CASSQTSGRVLF
TRBJ2-1 NA TRBD1 TRBV30 TGTGCCTGGAGTGTAGGCAGGGGGCACAATGAGCAGTTCTTC CAWSVGRGHNEQFF
TRBJ2-7 NA TRBD1 TRBV4-1 TGCGCCAGCAGCCAAGATTTGACAGGGGGTATGGGCGACGAGCAGTACTTC CASSQDLTGGMGDEQYF
TRBJ1-5 NA NA TRBV7-9 TGTGCCAGCAGCTTGGGCAGGGACCAGCATTTT CASSLGRDQHF
TRBJ1-3 NA NA TRBV10-3 TGTGCCATCAGTGATAGAGTGGACACCTCTGGAAACACCATATATTTT CAISDRVDTSGNTIYF
TRBJ2-2 NA TRBD2 TRBV5-1 TGCGCCAGCAGCCCCCGTTGGGGCGGGAGAACCGGGGAGCTGTTTTTT CASSPRWGGRTGELFF
TRBJ1-6 NA TRBD1 TRBV10-2 TGCGCCAGCAGTGACCCTCAGGGGGGACATTCACCCCTCCACTTT CASSDPQGGHSPLHF
TRBJ2-5 NA TRBD1 TRBV30 TGTGCCTGGAAGGGACAGCCGCAAGAGACCCAGTACTTC CAWKGQPQETQYF
TRBJ2-3 NA TRBD2 TRBV4-2 TGTGCCAGCAGCCACGCCAGCAGCGGGGGCGTCCTGAACACAGATACGCAGTATTTT CASSHASSGGVLNTDTQYF
TRBJ2-5 NA TRBD2 TRBV10-2 TGCGCCAGCAGTGAGCTAGCGGGCCAAGAGACCCAGTACTTC CASSELAGQETQYF
TRBJ2-3 NA NA TRBV10-1 TGCGCCAGCAGTGAGTCGAGTACCAACACAGATACGCAGTATTTT CASSESSTNTDTQYF
TRBJ2-5 NA TRBD2 TRBV5-1 TGCGCCAGCAGCTTGGGTACTAGCGCGGAGACCCAGTACTTC CASSLGTSAETQYF
TRBJ2-1 NA NA TRBV5-1 TGCGCCAGCAGCATGGGGCAGATTTACAATGAGCAGTTCTTC CASSMGQIYNEQFF
TRBJ1-1 once NA TRBV5-1 TGCGCCAGCAGCTTGTTGGGCTTATCGGTGTCTGAAGCTTTCTTT CASSLLGLSVSEAFF
TRBJ2-1 NA NA TRBV30 TGTGCCTGGAGTGTAGGGGTTTTACGGGAGACGGACAATGAGCAGTTCTTC CAWSVGVLRETDNEQFF
TRBJ1-3 few NA TRBV12-5 TGTGCTAGTGGGACCCCCCTCACCACAGCTCGTAACTCTGGAAACACCATATATTTT CASGTPLTTARNSGNTIYF
TRBJ1-1 NA NA TRBV7-8 TGTGCCAGCAGCTTAGAGGAGAGCCTGAACACTGAAGCTTTCTTT CASSLEESLNTEAFF
TRBJ2-1 once NA TRBV28 TGTGCCAGCACCTCACCAGGGATGGGGTTCGTGAGGAATGAGCAGTTCTTC CASTSPGMGFVRNEQFF
TRBJ1-3 NA TRBD1 TRBV4-2 TGTGCCAGCAGCCAGGACAGGGCCTCTGGAAACACCATATATTTT CASSQDRASGNTIYF
TRBJ2-1 NA NA TRBV2 TGTGCCAGCAGCGGGGTGAGCTCCTACAATGAGCAGTTCTTC CASSGVSSYNEQFF
TRBJ2-5 NA TRBD2 TRBV5-1 TGCGCCAGCAGCTTGGTTAGCGGGGGGCCCCAAGAGACCCAGTACTTC CASSLVSGGPQETQYF
TRBJ1-1 once NA TRBV18 TGTGCCAGCTCACCACCGCCAGGGGTTCGGACTGAAGCTTTCTTT CASSPPPGVRTEAFF
TRBJ1-1 NA NA TRBV5-1 TGCGCCAGCAGCTTGGCCTCATCTACGGGGTCTGAAGCTTTCTTT CASSLASSTGSEAFF
TRBJ2-5 once TRBD1 TRBV11-3 TGTGCCAGCAGCTCCTCTAACAGGGGGCAGCGAGAGACCCAGTACTTC CASSSSNRGQRETQYF
TRBJ2-7 NA NA TRBV6-5 TGTGCCAGCAGCAGGGATTTCTACGAGCAGTACTTC CASSRDFYEQYF
TRBJ1-5 NA NA TRBV7-9 TGTGCCAGCAGCTTAGGGGGGCAGGATCAGCCCCAGCATTTT CASSLGGQDQPQHF
TRBJ1-6 NA NA TRBV27 TGTGCCAGCAGTATCACGGGACAAAATAATTCACCCCTCCACTTT CASSITGQNNSPLHF
TRBJ1-1 NA NA TRBV10-3 TGTGCCATCAGTCCAACAGGGCTCGCTGAAGCTTTCTTT CAISPTGLAEAFF
TRBJ1-1 NA NA TRBV3-1/TRBV3-2 TGTGCCAGCAGCCAAGGGGCCTCTGCAGGGAACACTGAAGCTTTCTTT CASSQGASAGNTEAFF
TRBJ1-1 NA NA TRBV27 TGTGCCAGCAGTATGGGGCCGATGAACACTGAAGCTTTCTTT CASSMGPMNTEAFF
TRBJ1-3 NA NA TRBV28 TGTGCCAGCAGGACTGGAGGAGGAAACACCATATATTTT CASRTGGGNTIYF
TRBJ2-7 NA TRBD2 TRBV29-1 TGCAGCGTTGATAGCGGGACTGAGCAGTACTTC CSVDSGTEQYF
TRBJ2-2 NA TRBD2 TRBV28 TGTGCCAGCTTTATAGCGGGAGTTGCCACCGGGGAGCTGTTTTTT CASFIAGVATGELFF
TRBJ1-1 NA NA TRBV5-6 TGTGCCAGCAGCTTGGGAGGTTTATGGGAAGCTTTCTTT CASSLGGLWEAFF
TRBJ1-3 NA NA TRBV6-5 TGTGCCAGCACCTCGTCCGGAAACACCATATATTTT CASTSSGNTIYF
TRBJ2-3 NA TRBD1 TRBV7-9 TGTGCCAGCAGCTTATTTGGGACAGGGAACCCAGATACGCAGTATTTT CASSLFGTGNPDTQYF
TRBJ2-3 NA NA TRBV15 TGTGCCACCAGCGCAGATAGGGGGGGCCCCGCAGATACGCAGTATTTT CATSADRGGPADTQYF
TRBJ2-7 NA NA TRBV5-4 TGTGCCAGCAGCTTGCCGGGGGGCGCTTCCTACGAGCAGTACTTC CASSLPGGASYEQYF
TRBJ1-1 NA NA TRBV9 TGTGCCAGCAGCTCACGGGGGGACACTGAAGCTTTCTTT CASSSRGDTEAFF
TRBJ1-5 NA NA TRBV2 TGTGCCAGCCGGGCGGGCCTCTATAGCAATCAGCCCCAGCATTTT CASRAGLYSNQPQHF